Detailed here is one TCR beta chain. Its binding antigen is unknown. No base-level quality is on record; no much larger clone is a single base apart. This entry comes from a study of immune cell composition in non-small cell lung cancer (dated by TCRdb to about 2017). Notes on the research overall: Histologic subtype, mainly lung adenocarcinoma or squamous cell carcinoma, was assigned on the basis of H&E together with p63, CK5, Napsin A and TTF-1 immunohistochemistry. Supplementary cohort #1, approximately 10 lung adenocarcinoma cases, had paired tumour/lung TCR-beta sequencing and TIL populations generated to assess tumour reactivity. Adaptive Biotechnologies TCR-beta sequencing was carried out on a few dozen paired NSCLC tumour and non-adjacent lung specimens, as well as on 26 tumour-only specimens. A few tumour specimens with TCR-beta data were of rare histological subtypes and were excluded from the subtype comparisons.

A two-step multiplex PCR amplified TCR-beta CDR3 regions from genomic DNA, and the second step of the PCR added Illumina-compatible adaptors. TCR-beta immunosequencing was performed on an Illumina platform as a commercial immunoSEQ service. The original pipeline was this. Repertoires were summarised by productive clonality and by Top 10 Clones, defined as the percentage of T-cell templates derived from the ten most frequent sequences. Values for productive clonality spanned 0 to 1, where a value of 1 indicated a monoclonal population. Sequences comprising at least 0.1% of tumour T-cell templates but absent from matched non-adjacent lung were defined as tumour-associated clones and were identified via log10 scatter plots. Two-group comparisons used Student's t-tests, stages used ANOVA, and relationships used linear regression, analysed in GraphPad Prism7 and R. TCRdb took over this immuneACCESS table, retaining in-frame rearrangements with V and J assigned. Such tables are incomplete; in checked studies, under half of the missing clones stem from an unresolved V gene, and the remainder is unexplained. Clone size and the V and J calls come from that table; the DNA yielded D and trimming. Present in this sample are over 4,000 clones, nearly 90% of which were seen just once. The ten largest clones add up to about 5.3% of the sample.

Non-adjacent lung tissue from the same patient, taken as far from the tumour as possible and at least 3 cm away, was used for the normal lung samples. Genomic DNA was isolated with the QIAamp DNA kit from frozen aliquots of single-cell suspensions that had not been sorted. Tissues arrived within 2 hours after resection and were immediately processed into single-cell suspensions. Tissue was broken up mechanically, digested enzymatically with DNase I, collagenase I and hyaluronidase for approximately 30 minutes at 37 degrees C, and then filtered and RBC-lysed. Findings and caveats that apply to the study as a whole: Across some ten adenocarcinoma cases, TIL tumour reactivity correlated strongly with maximal tumour-associated clone frequency but not with overall clonality. Smoking pack-years did not significantly correlate with tumour TCR-beta clonality. Tumour-associated clones >0.5% occurred in nearly half of NSCLC cases: about 33% of adenocarcinomas versus 75% to 80% of squamous carcinomas. The reactivity cohort was only roughly eleven cases, and tumour-reactive clones were not shown to share sequences with the dominant in vivo tumour-associated clones.

Via the germline V gene (reference sequence), CDR1 is MNHEY and CDR2 SMNVEV. Germline trimming: 3 bases from V, 4 bases from J; junction bases outside gene matches: 6. The CDR3 has 15 amino acids, counting the end cysteine and phenylalanine. This entry keeps only the CDR3 DNA: 45 bases, framed from base 1. The chain uses TRBV27 and TRBJ2-1; 7 junctional bases match TRBD2. Sequenced: non-adjacent lung tissue. This receptor was taken from a human donor with non-small cell lung cancer. Some clones in this sample may be carry-over from other donors' samples. DNA sequence: TGTGCCAGCAGTTTGAAAGCGGGACGGTACAATGAGCAGTTCTTC. Its protein is CASSLKAGRYNEQFF.